This T cell receptor (beta chain) appears in the sequencing data of a study of blood T cell repertoires in COVID-19. Whole-study context: Acute and convalescent COVID-19 samples came from the United States, Italy and Spain. T cells, B-cell-depleted T cells, or PBMCs provided the cDNA or gDNA that served as material.

As regards this clone: Other nucleotide sequences in the sample specify the same CDR3.

The CDR3 is 14 amino acids. V was cut by 4 bases and J by 2 bases, with 11 bases left in between. Germline V gene data show CDR1 as MDHEN and CDR2 as SYDVKM. Generated by immunoSEQ multiplex PCR, the TCRdb table keeps only in-frame clones and is missing some. The sample yields 150,000 to 200,000 clones, 87% seen once. This TCR was recovered from a woman aged 55-69 years who had recovered from COVID-19. The chain carries TRBV28 and TRBJ1-1; perhaps TRBD1 as D (5 bases). Sample: peripheral blood. In nucleotides, the CDR3 is TGTGCCAGCAGTTCTGGACAAGCCAACACTGAAGCTTTCTTT. This gives the protein CASSSGQANTEAFF.